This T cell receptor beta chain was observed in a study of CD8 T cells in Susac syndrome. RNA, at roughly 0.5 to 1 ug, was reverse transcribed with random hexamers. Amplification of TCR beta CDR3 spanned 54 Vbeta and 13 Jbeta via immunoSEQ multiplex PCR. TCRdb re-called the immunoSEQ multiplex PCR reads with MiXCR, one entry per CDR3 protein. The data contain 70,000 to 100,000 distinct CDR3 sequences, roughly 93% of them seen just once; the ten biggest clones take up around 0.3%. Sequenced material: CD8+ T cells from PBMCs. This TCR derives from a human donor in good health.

The CDR3 region is CASSPSDSGTDTQYF. The CDR3 DNA reads as TGTGCCAGCAGCCCTAGCGATAGTGGCACAGATACGCAGTATTTT. J is TRBJ2-3 and V is TRBV3-1; possibly TRBD2 for D (6 bases). The V end lost 4 bases, the J end lost 1 base, and 12 bases lay between the germline ends. Germline CDR1 LGHDT, CDR2 YNNKEL (reference sequence). There are 15 residues in the CDR3.